These 26 T cell receptor beta chains originate from one sample sequenced in a study of T cells after yellow fever vaccination. TCRdb processed the 5' RACE reads anew with MiXCR; each CDR3 protein has one entry. The sample yields roughly 48,000 distinct CDR3 sequences, about 6.3% seen once. This sample comprised CD8+ T cells not binding an NS4B(214-222) dextramer, sorted from PBMCs, obtained approximately 47 days after the first yellow fever vaccination. These receptor sequences come from a young man who received the YFV17D yellow fever vaccine.

This clonotype was seen at least ten times. The rearrangement joins TRBV6-2 or TRBV6-3 to TRBJ1-1, with D possibly being TRBD1 (5 bases). The germline V and J ends were trimmed by 7 bases and 3 bases, with 15 bases remaining between them. The CDR3 is 14 amino acids. Per germline, CDR1 MNHEY and CDR2 SVGEGT. DNA of the CDR3: TGTGCCAGCACCGAAGGATGGGGGTACACTGAAGCTTTCTTT. This sequence encodes CASTEGWGYTEAFF.

This clonotype was observed a handful of times. This sequence joins TRBV5-6 and TRBJ1-6, with D maybe TRBD1 (5 bases). CDR1 is SGHDT and CDR2 is YYEEEE in the germline V gene. The CDR3 has 14 residues. Trimming pared 7 bases from V and 9 bases from J, leaving 17 bases between. The CDR3 sequence: CASREGAALSPLHF. The CDR3 region has the DNA TGTGCCAGCCGGGAAGGGGCTGCCCTTTCACCCCTCCACTTT.

This clonotype was found a few times. DNA for the CDR3: TGCGCCAGCAGCCCCCTCACGGGGGGTAACTACGAGCAGTACTTC. Its translation is CASSPLTGGNYEQYF. This rearrangement joins TRBV4-1 to TRBJ2-7; 7 bases line up with TRBD2. J lost 3 bases, V lost 4 bases, and 9 bases had no gene match. CDR1 and CDR2 from the germline V gene are MGHRA and YSYEKL. This CDR3 has 15 residues.

The rearrangement uses TRBV7-2 and TRBJ2-3; TRBD2 aligns across 12 bases. This CDR3 is built from 19 residues. Per germline, CDR1 SGHTA and CDR2 FQGNSA. J lost 1 base, V lost 1 base, and 9 bases had no gene match. The CDR3 is CASSLVLAGGLLGTDTQYF. CDR3 nucleotide sequence: TGTGCCAGCAGCTTAGTGCTAGCGGGGGGGCTCCTAGGCACAGATACGCAGTATTTT.

The rearrangement joins TRBV12-3 or TRBV12-4 to TRBJ1-2, with 8 bases that match TRBD1. J lost 4 bases, V lost 5 bases, and 9 bases had no gene match. The CDR3 extends over 15 amino acids. CDR3 residues: CASSPRLTGVYGYTF. The CDR3 region has the DNA TGTGCCAGCAGTCCACGACTGACAGGGGTCTATGGCTACACCTTC.

This clonotype was detected only a few times. The V and J genes are TRBV7-8 and TRBJ2-1; TRBD1 is a possible D gene (5 bases). The CDR3 extends over 15 amino acids. Germline-derived CDR1 and CDR2 are SGHVS and FQNEAQ. The V end lost 5 bases, the J end lost 0 bases, and 11 bases lay between the germline ends. DNA of the CDR3: TGTGCCAGCAGCGGCAGGGTGAGCTCCTACAATGAGCAGTTCTTC. The encoded protein is CASSGRVSSYNEQFF.

This clonotype has ten or more counts. V usage is TRBV4-1 and J usage is TRBJ2-1, with D tentatively TRBD1 (6 bases). Germline V gene data show CDR1 as MGHRA and CDR2 as YSYEKL. V was trimmed by 1 base and J by 3 bases, leaving 13 bases between them. The CDR3 length is 16 residues. CDR3 coding DNA: TGCGCCAGCAGCCAAGGTTGGTCAGGGGACTACAATGAGCAGTTCTTC. Protein sequence: CASSQGWSGDYNEQFF.

This clonotype was seen repeatedly, ten times or more. The chain's CDR3 is CASSYGWGYTF. The DNA for the CDR3 is TGTGCCAGCAGTTACGGTTGGGGCTACACCTTC. The genes are TRBV6-2 or TRBV6-3 and TRBJ1-2; D not resolved. V was clipped by 2 bases and J by 8 bases, with 6 bases between them. The V gene's germline CDR1 is MNHEY and CDR2 SVGEGT. The CDR3 totals 11 residues.

This clonotype was observed at least ten times. The chain joins TRBV20-1 to TRBJ2-3, with 10 positions matching TRBD2. J was trimmed by 4 bases and V by 7 bases; bases with no gene match: 14. Looked up from germline, CDR1 is DFQATT and CDR2 is SNEGSKA (reference sequence). The CDR3 totals 16 residues. The CDR3 spells CSVPTGASGGPDTQYF. The CDR3 bases are TGCAGTGTCCCCACCGGGGCTAGCGGGGGCCCAGATACGCAGTATTTT.

This clonotype was seen a handful of times. The chain combines TRBV7-8 with TRBJ2-3; 8 nucleotides line up with TRBD2. Unmatched junction bases numbered 8, after V lost 5 bases and J lost 1 base. The CDR3 covers 16 residues. Germline CDR1 reads SGHVS; CDR2 reads FQNEAQ. CDR3 region: CASSLGGGGRTDTQYF. The CDR3 DNA sequence: TGTGCCAGCAGCCTCGGTGGCGGGGGGCGCACAGATACGCAGTATTTT.

This clonotype was seen repeatedly, ten times or more. The gene calls are TRBV6-6 and TRBJ2-7; 9 bases are shared with TRBD1. CDR1 MNHNY and CDR2 SVGAGI come from the germline V gene (reference sequence). V dropped 2 bases and J dropped 7; count of bases not matched to a gene: 3. The CDR3 consists of 13 residues. CDR3: CASSYGTGKEQYF. The CDR3 DNA sequence: TGTGCCAGCAGTTACGGGACAGGGAAAGAGCAGTACTTC.

This clonotype was observed a handful of times. The rearrangement links TRBV5-6 to TRBJ2-5; TRBD1 matches at 8 bases. With V trimmed by 3 bases and J by 5 bases, 9 bases remained unmatched. This CDR3 has 15 residues. In germline, CDR1 is SGHDT, CDR2 YYEEEE. In DNA, the CDR3 is TGTGCCAGCAGCTACCCACAGGGGGGTCAGGAGACCCAGTACTTC. Encoded protein: CASSYPQGGQETQYF. Filled out from reference TRBV5-6 and TRBJ2-5, the complete variable domain reads DAGVTQSPTHLIKTRGQQVTLRCSPKSGHDTVSWYQQALGQGPQFIFQYYEEEERQRGNFPDRFSGHQFPNYSSELNVNALLLGDSALYLCASSYPQGGQETQYFGPGTRLLVL.

This clonotype has a handful of counts. The chain recombines TRBV4-3 with TRBJ1-4; 7 bases are a match to TRBD1. The germline V gene has CDR1 LGHNA and CDR2 YSLEER. There are 16 residues in the CDR3. Unmatched junction bases numbered 6, after V lost 5 bases and J lost 0 bases. The CDR3 loop reads CASSGWTGTTNEKLFF. The DNA for the CDR3 is TGCGCCAGCAGCGGTTGGACAGGAACAACTAATGAAAAACTGTTTTTT.

This clonotype was seen many times. The chain recombines TRBV4-1 with TRBJ2-5, with D possibly being TRBD1 or TRBD2 (5 bases each). CDR1 is MGHRA and CDR2 is YSYEKL in the germline V gene. The CDR3 totals 16 residues. Trimming left V 4 bases short and J 5 bases short, with 20 bases between. The CDR3 DNA follows: TGCGCCAGCAGCCCCACTTGGCCCCTGGGGGTGGAGACCCAGTACTTC. This sequence encodes CASSPTWPLGVETQYF.

This clonotype has only a few counts. In DNA form, the CDR3 reads TGTGCCACCAGCAGAGGGACGGCGGGCCGCGCCGAAGCTTTCTTT. It translates to CATSRGTAGRAEAFF. The chain uses TRBV15 and TRBJ1-1; D gene unclear. This CDR3 comprises 15 residues. V dropped 1 base and J dropped 8 bases, with 17 bases sitting between them. In germline, CDR1 is LNHNV, CDR2 YYDKDF (reference sequence).

The chain couples TRBV7-8 to TRBJ1-3; D may be TRBD1 (5 bases). Germline-derived CDR1 and CDR2 are SGHVS and FQNEAQ. V was trimmed by 6 bases and J by 4 bases, leaving 10 bases between them. The CDR3 has 13 residues. Here the CDR3 reads CASSLGTGNTIYF. DNA of the CDR3: TGTGCCAGCAGTCTAGGGACGGGAAACACCATATATTTT.

This clonotype was seen many times. DNA for the CDR3: TGCAGCGTTGCGGACCGGGTGGGCTACGAGCAGTACTTC. This encodes CSVADRVGYEQYF. V is TRBV29-1 and J is TRBJ2-7; D not certain. The CDR3 covers 13 residues. V gave up 4 bases and J gave up 3 bases, with 13 bases separating them. Germline CDR1 is SQVTM and CDR2 is ANQGSEA.

This chain joins TRBV7-2 and TRBJ1-1; 7 positions match TRBD1. After removal of 5 bases from V and 0 bases from J, the junction contained 9 bases not matched to a gene. Germline values: CDR1 SGHTA, CDR2 FQGNSA. The CDR3 is 16 residues long. Here the CDR3 reads CASSPTGRGMNTEAFF. CDR3 sequence (DNA): TGTGCCAGCAGCCCGACAGGGAGGGGCATGAACACTGAAGCTTTCTTT.

This clonotype appeared many times. The gene calls are TRBV3-1 and TRBJ2-3; D is tentatively TRBD1 or TRBD2 (5 bases each). Germline CDR1 is LGHDT and CDR2 is YNNKEL (reference sequence). The CDR3 sequence is 18 residues long. V shed 4 bases and J shed 1 base, with 21 bases lying between them. In nucleotides, the CDR3 is TGTGCCAGCAGCCGTAATACCGGGACCAGAATGGGCACAGATACGCAGTATTTT. It translates to CASSRNTGTRMGTDTQYF.

This clonotype was counted between two and nine times. The chain links TRBV6-4 to TRBJ2-3, with 10 bases lining up with TRBD2. Germline V gene sequence: CDR1 MRHNA, CDR2 SNTAGT. The CDR3 is 18 residues long. Germline trimming cut 4 bases from V and 2 bases from J; bases unmatched to any gene: 12. The CDR3 sequence is CASSVSWASGGTTDTQYF. The CDR3 DNA follows: TGTGCCAGCAGTGTATCGTGGGCTAGCGGGGGAACCACAGATACGCAGTATTTT.

With regard to this clonotype: It may be a read error: a sequence one base away is much more abundant. V gene TRBV4-1 combines with J gene TRBJ1-3, with D uncertain. From germline, CDR1 is MGHRA and CDR2 YSYEKL. This CDR3 region has 17 residues. CDR3 loop: CAISQEWSERPGNTIYF. The CDR3 DNA sequence: TGCGCCATCAGCCAAGAATGGAGCGAAAGGCCTGGAAACACCATATATTTT.

This chain links TRBV7-2 with TRBJ1-2; a possible D gene is TRBD1 (5 bases). The V end lost 2 bases, the J end lost 8 bases, and 15 bases lay between the germline ends. Per germline, CDR1 SGHTA and CDR2 FQGNSA. This CDR3 has 14 amino acids. The CDR3 protein is CASSLIAGPWGYTF. The CDR3 DNA sequence: TGTGCCAGCAGCTTAATCGCAGGGCCCTGGGGCTACACCTTC.

This chain connects TRBV6-1 to TRBJ2-7; TRBD1 might be the D (5 bases). The CDR3 is made up of 14 amino acids. Germline V gives CDR1 MNHNS, CDR2 SASEGT. Between the trimmed V and J ends, which lost 6 bases and 2 bases, there was a span of 14 bases. This CDR3 reads CASSPTGPPYEQYF. The CDR3 DNA reads TGTGCCAGCAGCCCAACAGGTCCTCCCTACGAGCAGTACTTC.

This clonotype occurred many times. This rearrangement joins TRBV11-2 to TRBJ1-1; D remains unclear. The CDR3 sequence is 12 residues long. The V gene's germline CDR1 is SGHAT and CDR2 FQNNGV. V was pared by 7 bases and J by 5 bases, with 11 bases between. CDR3 sequence reads: CASTAWGTEAFF. The CDR3 DNA reads TGTGCCAGCACTGCTTGGGGAACTGAAGCTTTCTTT.

CDR3 coding DNA: TGTGCCATGGGCCCCGAGGGACGGCACAATGAGCAGTTCTTC. It yields the protein CAMGPEGRHNEQFF. The chain employs TRBV5-7 and TRBJ2-1; D is perhaps TRBD1 or TRBD2 (5 bases each). TRBV5-7 is sorted into the ORF group, with uncertain function. There are 14 residues in the CDR3. Between the trimmed V and J ends, which lost 9 bases and 5 bases, there was a span of 18 bases.

There are many counts of this clonotype. The rearrangement joins TRBV12-3 or TRBV12-4 to TRBJ2-1, with 10 bases identical to TRBD1. The V gene end was trimmed by 6 bases and the J gene end by 6 bases; junction bases not matched to a gene: 8. The CDR3 extends over 15 amino acids. The CDR3 nucleotides read TGTGCCAGCAGACGCGGGACAGGGGCCCTCAATGAGCAGTTCTTC. It specifies CASRRGTGALNEQFF.